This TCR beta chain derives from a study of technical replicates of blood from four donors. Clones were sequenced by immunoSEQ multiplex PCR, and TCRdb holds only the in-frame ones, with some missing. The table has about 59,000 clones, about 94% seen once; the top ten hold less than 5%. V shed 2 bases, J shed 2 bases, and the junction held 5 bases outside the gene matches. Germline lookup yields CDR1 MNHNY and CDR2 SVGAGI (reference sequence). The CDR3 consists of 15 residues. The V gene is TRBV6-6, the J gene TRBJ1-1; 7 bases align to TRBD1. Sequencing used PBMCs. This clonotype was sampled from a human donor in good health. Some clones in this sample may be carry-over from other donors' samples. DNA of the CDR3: TGTGCCAGCAGTTACCGACAGGGAGGAAACACTGAAGCTTTCTTT. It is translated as CASSYRQGGNTEAFF.